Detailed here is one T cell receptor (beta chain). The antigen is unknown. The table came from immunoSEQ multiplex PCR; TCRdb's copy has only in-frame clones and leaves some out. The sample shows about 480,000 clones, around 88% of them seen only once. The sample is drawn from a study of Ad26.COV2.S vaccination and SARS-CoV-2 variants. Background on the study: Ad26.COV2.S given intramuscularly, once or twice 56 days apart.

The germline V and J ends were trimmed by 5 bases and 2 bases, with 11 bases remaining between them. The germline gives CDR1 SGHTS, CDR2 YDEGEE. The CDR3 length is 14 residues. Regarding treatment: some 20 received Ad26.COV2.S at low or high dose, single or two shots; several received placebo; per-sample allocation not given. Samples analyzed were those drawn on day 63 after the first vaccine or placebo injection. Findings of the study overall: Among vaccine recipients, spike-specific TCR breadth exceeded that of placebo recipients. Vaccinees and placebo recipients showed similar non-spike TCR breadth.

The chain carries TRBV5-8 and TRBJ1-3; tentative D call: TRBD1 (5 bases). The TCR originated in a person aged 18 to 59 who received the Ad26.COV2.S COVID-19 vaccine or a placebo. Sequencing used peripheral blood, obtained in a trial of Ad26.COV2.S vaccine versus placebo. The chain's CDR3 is CASRMQGTGNTIYF. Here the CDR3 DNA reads TGTGCCAGCAGAATGCAGGGTACTGGAAACACCATATATTTT. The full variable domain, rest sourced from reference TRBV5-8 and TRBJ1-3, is EAGVTQSPTHLIKTRGQQATLRCSPISGHTSVYWYQQALGLGLQFLLWYDEGEERNRGNFPPRFSGRQFPNYSSELNVNALELEDSALYLCASRMQGTGNTIYFGEGSWLTVV.